This TCR beta chain was identified during a study of cytomegalovirus exposure and HLA in healthy donors. Both 60 Vbeta primers and 13 Jbeta primers went into the PCR. Produced via immunoSEQ multiplex PCR; TCRdb's table is partial and in-frame only. The data hold approximately 150,000 clones, with about 80% observed a single time. Unrecorded immune exposure was likely among donors, who were nominally healthy when sampled. Findings of the study overall: No immune exposure information besides CMV serostatus was available. Later on, an analysis tied 18,000 or so TCR beta sequences to HLA alleles at 0.05 false discovery rate.

This clone appeared a single time. The antigen is not known. In germline, CDR1 is SGHRS, CDR2 YFSETQ. Trimming cost V 0 bases and J 2 bases, with 15 bases left between them. This CDR3 has 17 residues. What was sequenced was PBMCs. The gene calls are TRBV5-1 and TRBJ2-1, with D perhaps TRBD2 (6 bases). The TCR originated in a man between 35 and 55 years old in good health and CMV-seronegative. This CDR3 reads CASSLAVSSGAYNEQFF. The CDR3 nucleotides read TGCGCCAGCAGCTTGGCCGTGAGTAGCGGAGCCTACAATGAGCAGTTCTTC.